Below, 16 T cell receptor beta chains from the same sample are listed, as sequenced in a study of cytomegalovirus exposure and HLA in healthy donors. The PCR had 60 Vbeta and 13 Jbeta primers. The repertoire was sequenced with immunoSEQ multiplex PCR; TCRdb's copy has only in-frame clones and lacks some. The table shows hundreds of thousands of clones, with 80% to 85% occurring only once. Sequenced material: PBMCs. These receptor sequences come from a boy aged 2 to 9 in good health and CMV-seronegative.

This sequence joins TRBV21-1 and TRBJ1-1. TRBV21-1 counts as a pseudogene. This CDR3 spans 14 amino acids. CDR3 amino acids: CASSKGAGKTEAFF. CDR3 DNA: TGTGCCAGCAGCAAAGGCGCGGGGAAGACTGAAGCTTTCTTT.

The chain links TRBV6-5 to TRBJ2-3, with no clear D. Per germline, CDR1 MNHEY and CDR2 SVGAGI. CDR3 length: 13 residues. V was trimmed by 0 bases and J by 6 bases, leaving 7 bases between them. This CDR3 is CASSYSKRDTQYF. CDR3 sequence (DNA): TGTGCCAGCAGTTACTCGAAACGGGATACGCAGTATTTT.

This chain uses TRBV6-1 with TRBJ1-6, with TRBD1 identical over 11 bases. CDR3 length equals 15 residues. Germline values: CDR1 MNHNS, CDR2 SASEGT. J gave up 7 bases and V 6 bases, and 5 bases lay outside the gene matches. The CDR3 DNA sequence: TGTGCCAGCAGCACCGGGACAGGGGGGAATTCACCCCTCCACTTT. Translation gives CASSTGTGGNSPLHF.

The DNA of the CDR3 is TGTGCCAGCTCACCAGCTCGACAGGTGCCCTACGAGCAGTACTTC. It is translated as CASSPARQVPYEQYF. The V and J genes are TRBV18 and TRBJ2-7; D perhaps matches TRBD1 (6 bases). Trimming left V 2 bases short and J 2 bases short, with 13 bases between. This CDR3 has 15 amino acids. Germline V gene sequence: CDR1 KGHSH, CDR2 LQKENI.

The V gene is TRBV5-6, the J gene TRBJ2-1, with 7 bases lining up with TRBD2. In germline, CDR1 is SGHDT, CDR2 YYEEEE. After removal of 4 bases from V and 8 bases from J, the junction contained 3 bases not matched to a gene. This CDR3 has 12 residues. CDR3 DNA sequence: TGTGCCAGCAGCCCGGGGGGACATGAGCAGTTCTTC. Translated, it gives CASSPGGHEQFF.

The chain links TRBV7-9 to TRBJ2-5; no clear D. The CDR3 sequence is 12 residues long. Germline V gene data show CDR1 as SEHNR and CDR2 as FQNEAQ (reference sequence). V lost 2 bases and J lost 5, with 6 bases in between. The CDR3 region has the DNA TGTGCCAGCAGCTTAATCAGGGAGACCCAGTACTTC. It specifies CASSLIRETQYF. The entire variable domain, with the rest obtained from reference TRBV7-9 and TRBJ2-5, is as follows: DTGVSQNPRHKITKRGQNVTFRCDPISEHNRLYWYRQTLGQGPEFLTYFQNEAQLEKSRLLSDRFSAERPKGSFSTLEIQRTEQGDSAMYLCASSLIRETQYFGPGTRLLVL.

The chain recombines TRBV2 with TRBJ2-3; 11 bases fit TRBD2. This CDR3 has 18 residues. J lost 3 bases, V lost 1 base, and 9 bases had no gene match. Germline lookup yields CDR1 SNHLY and CDR2 FYNNEI. The CDR3 coding sequence is TGTGCCAGCAGTGAAGGGATATTAGCGGGGGGGACGACAGATACGCAGTATTTT. As protein: CASSEGILAGGTTDTQYF. The full variable domain, in which reference TRBV2 and TRBJ2-3 provide the parts outside the CDR3, is EPEVTQTPSHQVTQMGQEVILRCVPISNHLYFYWYRQILGQKVEFLVSFYNNEISEKSEIFDDQFSVERPDGSNFTLKIRSTKLEDSAMYFCASSEGILAGGTTDTQYFGPGTRLTVL.

This sequence joins TRBV9 and TRBJ1-2, with 8 bases identical to TRBD1. Germline V gene lookup returns CDR1 SGDLS and CDR2 YYNGEE. The V and J ends lost 2 bases and 3 bases, in that order; junction bases with no gene match: 12. This CDR3 is built from 17 residues. CDR3 sequence reads: CASSVGAPGQGDYGYTF. In DNA form, the CDR3 reads TGTGCCAGCAGCGTCGGTGCTCCTGGACAGGGTGACTATGGCTACACCTTC.

The sample holds a few counts of this clone. This sequence joins TRBV30 and TRBJ2-1; D is undetermined. Germline V gene sequence: CDR1 GTSNPN, CDR2 SVGIG (reference sequence). V shed 0 bases and J shed 8 bases, with 11 bases lying between them. The CDR3 sequence is 13 residues long. The CDR3 loop is CAWSVMAFHEQFF. DNA for the CDR3: TGTGCCTGGAGTGTGATGGCTTTTCATGAGCAGTTCTTC.

This clone came up once. The rearrangement joins TRBV5-4 to TRBJ1-1, with 7 bases identical to TRBD1. V lost 0 bases, J lost 2 bases, and 7 bases stayed unmatched. The CDR3 covers 16 residues. Germline assignment: CDR1 SGHNT and CDR2 YYREEE (reference sequence). As DNA, the CDR3 is TGTGCCAGCAGCTTGGATATTGGACAGGCTAACACTGAAGCTTTCTTT. It codes for CASSLDIGQANTEAFF.

In this sample, this clone turned up a few times. In DNA form, the CDR3 reads TGTGCCAGCAGTAGAACCGGGACAGGGCACCTCCTTTCACCCCTCCACTTT. It encodes CASSRTGTGHLLSPLHF. The V gene is TRBV27, the J gene TRBJ1-6, with 9 bases that match TRBD1. V gave up 5 bases and J gave up 9 bases; unmatched junction bases: 14. The CDR3 spans 17 residues. Looked up from germline, CDR1 is MNHEY and CDR2 is SMNVEV (reference sequence).

The rearrangement uses TRBV5-8 and TRBJ2-1; weak D call: TRBD1 (7 bases). The CDR3 is made up of 15 amino acids. Germline V gene sequence: CDR1 SGHTS, CDR2 YDEGEE. V was cut by 5 bases and J by 6 bases, with 18 bases left in between. The CDR3 reads CASSYGQGGVNEQFF. Written as DNA, the CDR3 is TGTGCCAGCAGTTATGGGCAGGGGGGCGTCAATGAGCAGTTCTTC.

CDR3: CATSLLEMDSEQFF. CDR3 DNA sequence: TGTGCCACCAGCCTCTTAGAGATGGACAGCGAGCAGTTCTTC. The rearrangement uses TRBV15 and TRBJ2-1, with a possible D match to TRBD1 (6 bases). There are 14 residues in the CDR3. The germline V and J ends were trimmed by 5 bases and 10 bases, with 18 bases remaining between them. Germline CDR1 is LNHNV and CDR2 is YYDKDF (reference sequence).

The genes are TRBV6-5 and TRBJ2-7; D remains unclear. Trimming removed 0 bases from V and 0 bases from J, with 9 bases in between. Germline-derived CDR1 and CDR2 are MNHEY and SVGAGI. This CDR3 contains 15 residues. CDR3 DNA: TGTGCCAGCAGTTACTCACAGCCGTTCTCCTACGAGCAGTACTTC. Translation: CASSYSQPFSYEQYF.

The rearrangement links TRBV7-9 to TRBJ2-2, with D unclear. V lost 9 bases to trimming and J lost 4 bases, with 9 bases between them. Germline lookup yields CDR1 SEHNR and CDR2 FQNEAQ (reference sequence). The CDR3 has 12 amino acids. CDR3 in amino acids: CASRRVTGELFF. For the CDR3, the DNA is TGTGCCAGTCGCCGGGTCACCGGGGAGCTGTTTTTT.

The chain couples TRBV27 to TRBJ2-2, with 12 bases matching TRBD2. CDR1 and CDR2 from the germline V gene are MNHEY and SMNVEV (reference sequence). The CDR3 totals 18 residues. Trimming took 5 bases from V and 5 from J; bases not matched to a gene: 12. DNA of the CDR3: TGTGCCAGCAGTCCACGCCGACTAGCGGGAGTTCGGACCGGGGAGCTGTTTTTT. Protein: CASSPRRLAGVRTGELFF.